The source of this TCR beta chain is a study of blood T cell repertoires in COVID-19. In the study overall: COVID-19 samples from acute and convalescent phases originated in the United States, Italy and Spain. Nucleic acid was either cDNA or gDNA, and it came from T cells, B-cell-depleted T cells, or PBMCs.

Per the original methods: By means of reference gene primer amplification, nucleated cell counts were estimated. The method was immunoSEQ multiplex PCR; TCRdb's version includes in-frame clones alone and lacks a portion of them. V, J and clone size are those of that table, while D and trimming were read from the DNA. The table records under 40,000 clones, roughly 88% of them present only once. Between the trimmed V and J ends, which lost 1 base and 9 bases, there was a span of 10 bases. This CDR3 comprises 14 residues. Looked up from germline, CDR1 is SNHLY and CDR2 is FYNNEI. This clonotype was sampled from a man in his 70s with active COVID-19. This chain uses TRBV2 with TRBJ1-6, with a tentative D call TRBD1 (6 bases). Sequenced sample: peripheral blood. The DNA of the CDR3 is TGTGCCAGCAGTGAAGAGGGGGTGGTTTCACCCCTCCACTTT. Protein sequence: CASSEEGVVSPLHF.